This T cell receptor beta chain is from a study of blood T cell repertoires in COVID-19. Study context: The study drew acute and convalescent COVID-19 samples from the United States, Italy and Spain.

TCRdb's table, derived via immunoSEQ multiplex PCR, lists solely in-frame clones and lacks some. Here the sample spans roughly 350,000 clones, over 75% being singletons. Specimen: peripheral blood. The source of this sequence is a woman between 45 and 60 years old with active or convalescent COVID-19.

Here the CDR3 reads CASSLGSGTEYF. In DNA, the CDR3 is TGTGCCAGCAGTTTGGGCTCGGGGACTGAGTACTTC. This chain links TRBV12-3 or TRBV12-4 with TRBJ2-5; the D gene is possibly TRBD2 (6 bases). The CDR3 is 12 amino acids. V lost 3 bases to trimming and J lost 12 bases, with 14 bases between them.